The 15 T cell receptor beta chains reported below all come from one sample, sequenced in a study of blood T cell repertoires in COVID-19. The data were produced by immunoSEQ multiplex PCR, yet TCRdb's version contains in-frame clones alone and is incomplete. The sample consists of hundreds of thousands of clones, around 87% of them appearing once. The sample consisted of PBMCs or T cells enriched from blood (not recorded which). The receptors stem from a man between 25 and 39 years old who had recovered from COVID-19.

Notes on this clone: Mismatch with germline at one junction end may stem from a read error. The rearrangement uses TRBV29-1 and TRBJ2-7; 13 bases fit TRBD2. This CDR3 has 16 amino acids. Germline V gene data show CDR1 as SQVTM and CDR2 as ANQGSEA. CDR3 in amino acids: CSVGLTSGRASHEQYF. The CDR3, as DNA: TGCAGCGTCGGCCTTACTAGCGGGAGGGCCTCCCACGAGCAGTACTTC.

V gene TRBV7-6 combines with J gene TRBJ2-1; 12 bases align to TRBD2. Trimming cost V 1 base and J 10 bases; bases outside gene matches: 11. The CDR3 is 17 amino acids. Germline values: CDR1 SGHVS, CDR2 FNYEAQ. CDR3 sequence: CASSLGRGRLAGEEQFF. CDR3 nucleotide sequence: TGTGCCAGCAGCTTAGGGAGGGGGAGACTAGCGGGAGAGGAGCAGTTCTTC.

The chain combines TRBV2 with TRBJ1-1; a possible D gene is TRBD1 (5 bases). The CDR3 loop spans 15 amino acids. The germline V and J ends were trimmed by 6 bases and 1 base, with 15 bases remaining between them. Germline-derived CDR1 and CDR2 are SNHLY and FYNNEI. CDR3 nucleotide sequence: TGTGCCAGCAGGCCGGGACTTACATCGAACACTGAAGCTTTCTTT. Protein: CASRPGLTSNTEAFF.

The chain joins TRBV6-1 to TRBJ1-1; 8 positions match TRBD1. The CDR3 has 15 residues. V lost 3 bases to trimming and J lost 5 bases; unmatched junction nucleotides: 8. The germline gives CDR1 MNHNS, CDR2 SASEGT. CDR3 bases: TGTGCCAGCAGTGACAGGGGGCGAAGGGGAACTGAAGCTTTCTTT. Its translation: CASSDRGRRGTEAFF.

The DNA for the CDR3 is TGCAGCGTTGTGGGGACAGGGAAATCTGGTGGCTACACCTTC. It is translated as CSVVGTGKSGGYTF. This sequence joins TRBV29-1 and TRBJ1-2; 9 bases match TRBD1. The CDR3 has 14 amino acids. Germline trimming cut 4 bases from V and 7 bases from J; bases unmatched to any gene: 10. Germline V gene sequence: CDR1 SQVTM, CDR2 ANQGSEA.

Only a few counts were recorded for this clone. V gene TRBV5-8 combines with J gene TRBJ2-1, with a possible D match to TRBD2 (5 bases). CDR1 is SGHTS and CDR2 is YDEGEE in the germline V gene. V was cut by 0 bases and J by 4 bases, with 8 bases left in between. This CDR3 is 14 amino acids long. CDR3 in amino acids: CASSLGGLYNEQFF. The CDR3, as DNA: TGTGCCAGCAGCTTGGGCGGGCTATACAATGAGCAGTTCTTC.

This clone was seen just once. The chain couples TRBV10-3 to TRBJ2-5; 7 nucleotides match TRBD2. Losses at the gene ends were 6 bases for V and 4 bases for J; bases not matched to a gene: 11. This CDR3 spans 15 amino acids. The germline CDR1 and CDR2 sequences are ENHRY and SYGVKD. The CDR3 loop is CAISDLGRAVETQYF. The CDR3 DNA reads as TGTGCCATCAGCGACCTTGGGAGGGCGGTAGAGACCCAGTACTTC.

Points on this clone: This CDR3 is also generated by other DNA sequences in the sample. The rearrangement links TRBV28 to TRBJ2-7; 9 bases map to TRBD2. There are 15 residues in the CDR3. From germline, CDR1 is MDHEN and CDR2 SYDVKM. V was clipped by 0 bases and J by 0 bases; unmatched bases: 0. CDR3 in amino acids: CASSLWTSGSYEQYF. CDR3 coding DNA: TGTGCCAGCAGTTTATGGACTAGCGGCTCCTACGAGCAGTACTTC. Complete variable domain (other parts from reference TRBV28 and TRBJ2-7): DVKVTQSSRYLVKRTGEKVFLECVQDMDHENMFWYRQDPGLGLRLIYFSYDVKMKEKGDIPEGYSVSREKKERFSLILESASTNQTSMYLCASSLWTSGSYEQYFGPGTRLTVT.

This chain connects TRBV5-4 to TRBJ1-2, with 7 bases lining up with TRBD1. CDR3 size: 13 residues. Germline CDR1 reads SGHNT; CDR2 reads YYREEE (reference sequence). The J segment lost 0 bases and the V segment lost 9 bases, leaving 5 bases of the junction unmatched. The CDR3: CATRDRANYGYTF. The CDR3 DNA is TGTGCCACCAGGGACAGAGCTAACTATGGCTACACCTTC.

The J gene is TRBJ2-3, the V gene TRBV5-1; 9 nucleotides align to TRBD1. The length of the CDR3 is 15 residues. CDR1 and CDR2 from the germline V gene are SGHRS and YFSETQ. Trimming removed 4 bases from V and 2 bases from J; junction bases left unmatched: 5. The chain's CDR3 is CASSIGTGSTDTQYF. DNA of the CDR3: TGCGCCAGCAGCATAGGGACAGGGTCCACAGATACGCAGTATTTT.

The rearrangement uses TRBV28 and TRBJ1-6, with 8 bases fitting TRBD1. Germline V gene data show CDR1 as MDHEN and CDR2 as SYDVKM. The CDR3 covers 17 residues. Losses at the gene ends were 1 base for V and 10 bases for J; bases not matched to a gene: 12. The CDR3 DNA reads TGTGCCAGCAGTTTATATTCGGCAGGGGGCGAGAAATCACCCCTCCACTTT. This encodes CASSLYSAGGEKSPLHF.

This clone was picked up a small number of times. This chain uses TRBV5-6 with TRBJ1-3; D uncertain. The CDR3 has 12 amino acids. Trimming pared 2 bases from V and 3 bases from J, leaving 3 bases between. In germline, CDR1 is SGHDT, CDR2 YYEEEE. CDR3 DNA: TGTGCCAGCAGCTTCGGTGGAAACACCATATATTTT. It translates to CASSFGGNTIYF.

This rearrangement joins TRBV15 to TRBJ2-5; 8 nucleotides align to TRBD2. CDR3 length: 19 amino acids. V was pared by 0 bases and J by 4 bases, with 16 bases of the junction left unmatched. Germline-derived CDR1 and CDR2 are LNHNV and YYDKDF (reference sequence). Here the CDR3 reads CATSRDPPLTGGPPETQYF. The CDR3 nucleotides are TGTGCCACCAGCAGAGATCCTCCCCTGACGGGAGGGCCTCCAGAGACCCAGTACTTC. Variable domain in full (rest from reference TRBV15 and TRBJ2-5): DAMVIQNPRYQVTQFGKPVTLSCSQTLNHNVMYWYQQKSSQAPKLLFHYYDKDFNNEADTPDNFQSRRPNTSFCFLDIRSPGLGDTAMYLCATSRDPPLTGGPPETQYFGPGTRLLVL.

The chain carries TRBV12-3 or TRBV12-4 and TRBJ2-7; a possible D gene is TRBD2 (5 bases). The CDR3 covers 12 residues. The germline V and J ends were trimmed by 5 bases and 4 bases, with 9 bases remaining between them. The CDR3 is CASSITRYEQYF. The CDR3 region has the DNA TGTGCCAGCAGTATTACTAGGTACGAGCAGTACTTC.

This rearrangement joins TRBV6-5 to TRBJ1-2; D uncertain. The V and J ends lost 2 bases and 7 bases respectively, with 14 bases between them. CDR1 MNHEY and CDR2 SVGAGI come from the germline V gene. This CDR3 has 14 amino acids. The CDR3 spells CASSYAPFMSGYTF. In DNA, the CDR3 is TGTGCCAGCAGTTACGCCCCCTTCATGAGTGGCTACACCTTC.